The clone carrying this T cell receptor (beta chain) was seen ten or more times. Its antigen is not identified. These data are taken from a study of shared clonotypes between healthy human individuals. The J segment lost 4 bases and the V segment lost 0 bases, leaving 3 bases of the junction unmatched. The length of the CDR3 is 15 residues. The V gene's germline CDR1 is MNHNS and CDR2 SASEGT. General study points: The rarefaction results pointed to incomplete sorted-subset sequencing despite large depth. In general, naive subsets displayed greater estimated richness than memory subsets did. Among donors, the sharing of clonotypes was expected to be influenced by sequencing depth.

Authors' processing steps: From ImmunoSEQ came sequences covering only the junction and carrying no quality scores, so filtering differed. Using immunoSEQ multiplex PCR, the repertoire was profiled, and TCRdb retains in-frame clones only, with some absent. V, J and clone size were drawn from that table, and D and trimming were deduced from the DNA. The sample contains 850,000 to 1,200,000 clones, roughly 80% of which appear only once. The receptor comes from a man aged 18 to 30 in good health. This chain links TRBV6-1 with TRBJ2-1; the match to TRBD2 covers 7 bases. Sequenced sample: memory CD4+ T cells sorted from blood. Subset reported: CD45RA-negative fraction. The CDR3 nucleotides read TGTGCCAGCAGTGAAGCGGGAGGGAAATACAATGAGCAGTTCTTC. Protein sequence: CASSEAGGKYNEQFF.